This T cell receptor beta chain was captured by sequencing in a study of high-grade serous ovarian cancer treatment subgroups. As for the study in general: Samples averaged 14,192 reads and several thousand unique TCR beta rearrangements.

The tumor samples were collected prior to definitive surgery or chemotherapy. The germline CDR1 and CDR2 sequences are SGHTA and FQGTGA. CDR3 size: 14 residues. Measured with immunoSEQ multiplex PCR; TCRdb has only the in-frame clones, and not every one. The sample holds about 5,600 clones, more than 60% seen once. A remark on this clone: What it recognizes is unknown. The junction differs from germline at one of its ends, possibly a read error.

General study findings and limits: Spatial context was lost because tumors were sequenced in bulk.

This receptor was obtained from a human patient with high-grade serous ovarian cancer. Sample: tumor tissue. This chain joins TRBV7-3 and TRBJ1-1; weak D call: TRBD1 (5 bases). CDR3 amino acids: CASSLQGGGSEAFF. CDR3 bases: TGTGCCAGCAGCTTACAGGGAGGAGGGTCTGAGGCTTTCTTT.